These T cell receptor beta chains were read from a single sample in a study of Ad26.COV2.S vaccination and SARS-CoV-2 variants. TCRdb's table, derived via immunoSEQ multiplex PCR, lists solely in-frame clones and lacks some. The profile shows around 310,000 clones, about 90% of them singletons. The source was peripheral blood, collected in a trial of Ad26.COV2.S vaccine versus placebo. The source of these receptors is a person between 18 and 59 years old who received the Ad26.COV2.S COVID-19 vaccine or a placebo. The CDR3 runs from the conserved cysteine through the conserved F or W. The D gene is left open where the match is weak. Some rows have no size entry. The others give once, few or many, or a class for an expanded clone.

>TRBJ2-7|-|TRBV2|TRBD1
CASRRGTVVTKSSYEQYF
TGTGCCAGCAGAAGAGGGACAGTGGTTACTAAAAGCTCCTACGAGCAGTACTTC
>TRBJ1-1|-|TRBV11-3|-
CASSLSSGAEAFF
TGTGCCAGCAGCTTATCGTCGGGGGCTGAAGCTTTCTTT
>TRBJ1-1|once|TRBV5-1|-
CASSFLGFTEAFF
TGCGCCAGCAGCTTTCTAGGATTCACTGAAGCTTTCTTT
>TRBJ2-3|-|TRBV19|-
CATDAGADTQYF
TGTGCCACAGACGCTGGGGCAGATACGCAGTATTTT
>TRBJ2-3|-|TRBV9|TRBD2
CASSVVGGTSTDTQYF
TGTGCCAGCAGCGTAGTCGGGGGGACTAGCACAGATACGCAGTATTTT
>TRBJ2-7|-|TRBV29-1|-
CSVEGIRGQEQYF
TGCAGCGTTGAAGGGATACGGGGGCAGGAGCAGTACTTC
>TRBJ2-3|-|TRBV7-2|TRBD1
CASSHFNRGTDTQYF
TGTGCCAGCAGCCATTTCAACAGGGGAACAGATACGCAGTATTTT
>TRBJ2-7|-|TRBV6-2/TRBV6-3|-
CASSATRYGGIYEQYF
TGTGCCAGCAGCGCTACAAGATACGGCGGGATTTACGAGCAGTACTTC
>TRBJ1-1|-|TRBV5-4|-
CASSLVDTWNTEAFF
TGTGCCAGCAGCTTGGTAGACACATGGAACACTGAAGCTTTCTTT
>TRBJ1-1|-|TRBV3-1/TRBV3-2|-
CASSQDQGRRGNTEAFF
TGTGCCAGCAGCCAAGATCAAGGTCGCAGGGGGAACACTGAAGCTTTCTTT
>TRBJ1-1|-|TRBV10-1|-
CASSDGQAGNTEAFF
TGCGCCAGCAGTGACGGCCAGGCCGGGAACACTGAAGCTTTCTTT
>TRBJ1-4|-|TRBV6-2/TRBV6-3|-
CASSSYREPNEKLFF
TGTGCCAGCAGCTCTTACAGGGAGCCCAACGAAAAACTGTTTTTT
>TRBJ1-2|-|TRBV5-4|-
CASRHGPILYGYTF
TGTGCCAGCAGACACGGACCGATTCTTTATGGCTACACCTTC
>TRBJ2-3|-|TRBV10-3|-
CAISETTGSDTQYF
TGTGCCATCAGTGAGACGACTGGATCAGATACGCAGTATTTT
>TRBJ1-5|-|TRBV27|TRBD1
CASSEGQAAGIQPQHF
TGTGCCAGCAGTGAAGGACAGGCCGCTGGAATCCAGCCCCAGCATTTT
>TRBJ2-3|-|TRBV30|TRBD1
CAWSTGDRGVADTQYF
TGTGCCTGGAGTACAGGGGACAGGGGTGTGGCAGATACGCAGTATTTT
>TRBJ2-6|-|TRBV18|-
CASSPWGDSGANVLTF
TGTGCCAGCTCCCCCTGGGGGGACTCTGGGGCCAACGTCCTGACTTTC
>TRBJ2-2|-|TRBV6-6|-
CASIDRTTGELFF
TGTGCCAGCATCGACCGGACGACCGGGGAGCTGTTTTTT
>TRBJ1-1|once|TRBV7-3|-
CAGVRTDKNTEAFF
TGTGCCGGGGTCCGGACGGACAAGAACACTGAAGCTTTCTTT
>TRBJ2-5|-|TRBV18|TRBD1
CASSRDRGLQETQYF
TGTGCCAGCTCCCGGGACAGGGGGCTCCAAGAGACCCAGTACTTC
>TRBJ1-1|-|TRBV5-4|-
CASSLESAYTTEAFF
TGTGCCAGCAGCTTGGAGTCGGCTTATACGACTGAAGCTTTCTTT
>TRBJ1-1|-|TRBV28|-
CASSFEGMNTEAFF
TGTGCCAGCAGTTTTGAGGGGATGAACACTGAAGCTTTCTTT
>TRBJ2-1|-|TRBV7-6|-
CASSLWRDEQFF
TGTGCCAGCAGCTTATGGCGGGACGAGCAGTTCTTC
>TRBJ2-2|many|TRBV6-4|-
CASSTSREAGELFF
TGTGCCAGCAGTACGTCCAGGGAAGCCGGGGAGCTGTTTTTT
>TRBJ1-2|-|TRBV10-3|-
CAISAQAAPAWGYTF
TGTGCCATCAGTGCGCAGGCAGCCCCTGCGTGGGGCTACACCTTC
>TRBJ2-1|-|TRBV11-2|TRBD1
CASSWGQGGEFF
TGTGCCAGCAGCTGGGGACAGGGAGGTGAGTTCTTC
>TRBJ2-5|-|TRBV7-2|-
CASSLGGLGETQYF
TGTGCCAGCAGCTTAGGAGGGTTGGGTGAGACCCAGTACTTC
>TRBJ1-4|-|TRBV5-8|-
CASSSLNEKLFF
TGTGCCAGCAGCTCCTTAAATGAAAAACTGTTTTTT
>TRBJ2-7|-|TRBV27|-
CASSFSSPYEQYF
TGTGCCAGCAGTTTCAGCAGCCCCTACGAGCAGTACTTC
>TRBJ2-3|-|TRBV28|-
CASSPSFTDTQYF
TGTGCCAGCAGCCCCTCCTTCACAGATACGCAGTATTTT
>TRBJ1-2|-|TRBV11-3|-
CASSLDPSRGGYTF
TGTGCCAGCAGCTTAGATCCCTCCAGGGGTGGCTACACCTTC
>TRBJ1-2|-|TRBV29-1|-
CSVDSSNYGYTF
TGCAGCGTTGACAGCTCTAACTATGGCTACACCTTC
>TRBJ2-1|-|TRBV4-3|-
CASSQEATLGNEQFF
TGCGCCAGCAGCCAAGAAGCTACACTTGGCAATGAGCAGTTCTTC
>TRBJ1-2|-|TRBV29-1|TRBD1
CSVESGGLFGYTF
TGCAGCGTTGAGTCAGGGGGATTATTCGGCTACACCTTC
>TRBJ1-4|-|TRBV3-1/TRBV3-2|-
CASSRLTTNEKLFF
TGTGCCAGCAGCCGTTTGACTACTAATGAAAAACTGTTTTTT